The 13 T cell receptor beta chains given below trace back to one sample, sequenced in a study of breast tumors, draining lymph nodes, adjacent tissues. TCRdb itself ran the multiplex PCR reads through MiXCR, one entry per CDR3 protein. Among some 250,000 distinct CDR3 sequences, about 34% were seen once, and the ten largest hold 3% to 4%. The lymph nodes were axillary draining lymph nodes from breast cancer patients. Sequencing was done on a sample of axillary lymph node tissue. All receptors come from a female donor with breast cancer. Some clones in this sample may be carry-over from other donors' samples.

This clonotype was recorded many times. The chain has TRBV5-5 and TRBJ2-7; TRBD2 might be the D (6 bases). V shed 7 bases and J shed 7 bases, with 15 bases lying between them. The CDR3 totals 12 residues. Germline V lookup: CDR1 SGHKS, CDR2 YYEKEE (reference sequence). CDR3 sequence: CASARVGGEQYF. CDR3 nucleotides: TGTGCCAGCGCCCGGGTTGGGGGGGAGCAGTACTTC.

This clonotype was picked up many times. V is TRBV11-2 and J is TRBJ2-2, with a possible D match to TRBD1 (5 bases). The CDR3 is made up of 15 amino acids. V lost 3 bases, J lost 1 base, and 9 bases lay in between. Germline CDR1 and CDR2: SGHAT and FQNNGV. CDR3 DNA: TGTGCCAGCAGCTTGTCCCAGGGGAACACCGGGGAGCTGTTTTTT. Protein product: CASSLSQGNTGELFF.

The rearrangement links TRBV20-1 to TRBJ2-3; the D gene is possibly TRBD2 (6 bases). V lost 0 bases and J 0 bases, leaving 10 bases between the germline ends. Germline V lookup: CDR1 DFQATT, CDR2 SNEGSKA (reference sequence). This CDR3 is 15 amino acids long. The CDR3 region is CSARDWGTSTDTQYF. Here the CDR3 DNA reads TGCAGTGCTAGAGATTGGGGGACTAGCACAGATACGCAGTATTTT.

The chain couples TRBV27 to TRBJ1-2; D is uncertain. This CDR3 comprises 13 residues. Trimming shortened V by 2 bases and J by 6 bases, and 10 bases separated the two germline ends. Germline CDR1 and CDR2: MNHEY and SMNVEV (reference sequence). The CDR3: CASSLKRDHGYTF. As DNA, the CDR3 is TGTGCCAGCAGTTTAAAAAGGGATCATGGCTACACCTTC.

In this sample, this clonotype turned up once. The chain couples TRBV6-6 to TRBJ1-6; D might be TRBD1 (6 bases). Trimming removed 7 bases from V and 9 bases from J, with 19 bases in between. The germline V gene encodes CDR1 MNHNY and CDR2 SVGAGI (reference sequence). This CDR3 is built from 15 residues. CDR3 sequence: CASTGLAGAGSPLHF. CDR3 DNA sequence: TGTGCCAGCACCGGACTAGCGGGGGCAGGTTCACCCCTCCACTTT.

This clonotype was seen ten or more times. The chain has TRBV11-2 and TRBJ2-1; D remains ambiguous. The CDR3 totals 14 residues. Germline CDR1 and CDR2: SGHAT and FQNNGV. Between the trimmed V and J ends, which lost 1 base and 9 bases, there was a span of 13 bases. CDR3 nucleotides: TGTGCCAGCAGCTTAGTAGGTGGGAAGGGTGAGCAGTTCTTC. This gives the protein CASSLVGGKGEQFF. Based on the CDR3 plus reference TRBV11-2 and TRBJ2-1, the full variable domain is EAGVAQSPRYKIIEKRQSVAFWCNPISGHATLYWYQQILGQGPKLLIQFQNNGVVDDSQLPKDRFSAERLKGVDSTLKIQPAKLEDSAVYLCASSLVGGKGEQFFGPGTRLTVL.

The chain uses TRBV2 and TRBJ1-6; tentative D call: TRBD1 (5 bases). Germline V gene sequence: CDR1 SNHLY, CDR2 FYNNEI. This CDR3 contains 16 residues. Between the trimmed V and J ends, which lost 5 bases and 8 bases, there was a span of 19 bases. The CDR3 bases are TGTGCCAGCAGTCCCCCTGGGCAGGGCGCTTATTCACCCCTCCACTTT. It yields the protein CASSPPGQGAYSPLHF.

This clonotype was observed many times. V is TRBV20-1 and J is TRBJ2-1; D is undetermined. V shed 0 bases and J shed 8 bases, with 5 bases lying between them. The V gene's germline CDR1 is DFQATT and CDR2 SNEGSKA (reference sequence). The length of the CDR3 is 11 residues. For the CDR3, the DNA is TGCAGTGCTAGAGAAGGGTATGAGCAGTTCTTC. Amino acids: CSAREGYEQFF.

On this clonotype: A read error is likely, as this CDR3 ends without the conserved phenylalanine or tryptophan. The CDR3, as DNA: TGTGCCAGCAGCCCTGGACAGGGGGCGCATGGCTACACCCTC. Its protein product is CASSPGQGAHGYTL. V is TRBV7-9 and J is TRBJ1-2, with TRBD1 identical over 11 bases. Trimming cost V 5 bases and J 6 bases; bases outside gene matches: 5. CDR1 is SEHNR, CDR2 FQNEAQ, per germline (reference sequence). CDR3 length: 14 residues.

This clonotype was counted many times. Sequence at one end of the junction differs from germline and may be a read error. The chain carries TRBV20-1 and TRBJ2-7; 8 bases match TRBD1. CDR3 size: 14 residues. CDR1 and CDR2 from the germline V gene are DFQATT and SNEGSKA (reference sequence). The CDR3 DNA reads as TGCAGTGCTAGAGCTCTGACAGGGGAGTCCGAGGAGTACTTC. This gives the protein CSARALTGESEEYF.

V gene TRBV19 combines with J gene TRBJ2-3; 12 bases line up with TRBD2. The CDR3 loop spans 15 amino acids. The V and J ends lost 6 bases and 4 bases, in that order; junction bases with no gene match: 5. The germline CDR1 and CDR2 sequences are LNHDA and SQIVND (reference sequence). For the CDR3, the DNA is TGTGCCAGTAGCCCGACTAGCGGGAGTGCAGATACGCAGTATTTT. Its translation: CASSPTSGSADTQYF.

This clonotype was counted at least ten times. The chain has TRBV20-1 and TRBJ2-7; 9 bases align to TRBD2. CDR1 and CDR2 (germline): DFQATT, SNEGSKA (reference sequence). The V and J ends lost 0 bases and 4 bases, in that order; junction bases with no gene match: 7. There are 15 residues in the CDR3. The CDR3 nucleotides are TGCAGTGCTAGAGATCTGGCGGGGGGGACGTACGAGCAGTACTTC. Protein sequence: CSARDLAGGTYEQYF.

The chain carries TRBV7-2 and TRBJ1-6, with 7 bases lining up with TRBD1. Looked up from germline, CDR1 is SGHTA and CDR2 is FQGNSA. Unmatched junction bases numbered 5, after V lost 2 bases and J lost 10 bases. CDR3 length equals 14 residues. The CDR3 nucleotides are TGTGCCAGCAGCTTAAAGGCAGGGGGATCACCCCTCCACTTT. Translation gives CASSLKAGGSPLHF. The full variable domain, in which reference TRBV7-2 and TRBJ1-6 provide the parts outside the CDR3, is GAGVSQSPSNKVTEKGKDVELRCDPISGHTALYWYRQSLGQGLEFLIYFQGNSAPDKSGLPSDRFSAERTGGSVSTLTIQRTQQEDSAVYLCASSLKAGGSPLHFGNGTRLTVT.